This T cell receptor (beta chain) was observed in a study of CD8+CD57+ T cells in acquired aplastic anemia. Background on the study: DNA from sorted CD4+ and CD8+ cells averaged around 3.2 ug. Read counts for CD4+ cells (from healthy donors) averaged approximately 10 million. Whole-study findings and limits: Some 31 shared CD8+ CDR3s appeared highly expressed within patients' immunodominant clones. With respect to CD8+ Simpson's diversity, patients and controls did not differ significantly.

The template used for profiling TCR beta VDJ and CDR3 was genomic DNA. Via MiXCR, TCRdb re-called the reads, giving one row per CDR3 protein. The profile shows about 42,000 distinct CDR3 sequences, roughly two thirds of them singletons. Germline V gene data show CDR1 as SGDLS and CDR2 as YYNGEE. The V and J ends lost 4 bases and 5 bases respectively, with 15 bases between them. This CDR3 contains 14 residues. This clonotype is categorized as medium-sized. Its cognate antigen is unknown. The V gene is TRBV9, the J gene TRBJ1-1; D might be TRBD1 (5 bases). The TCR was taken from a human donor in good health, serving as a control. Sequences were obtained from sorted CD4+, CD8+, or CD8+CD57+ T cells (not recorded which) from PBMCs. CDR3 sequence (DNA): TGTGCCAGCAGCCCCCGGGACCGACTAACTGAAGCTTTCTTT. It translates to CASSPRDRLTEAFF.